The 7 T cell receptor beta chains below come from one sample, sequenced in a study of CXCR3-negative and CXCR3-positive naive CD8 T cells. UMI-labeled TRB cDNA libraries were prepared by 5' RACE. TCRdb reprocessed the 5' RACE reads, with one entry per CDR3 protein and no DNA. The table for this sample gives some 130,000 distinct CDR3 sequences. Material: naive CXCR3- CD8+ T cells from blood. Subset reported: CD45RO-CCR7+CD27+CD95- naive CD8+ T cells lacking CXCR3 (TNR3-). These receptors all come from a human donor in good health. Some clones in this sample may be carry-over from other donors' samples.

The V and J genes are TRBV7-6 and TRBJ2-1; TCRdb selects TRBD2, and the lack of DNA leaves this call unchecked. CDR3 length: 15 amino acids. CDR1 is SGHVS, CDR2 FNYEAQ, per germline. The CDR3 sequence is CASSLGAAGMNEQFF.

This chain uses TRBV30 with TRBJ1-1; TCRdb reports TRBD1, a call that lacks DNA to check it against. CDR3 length equals 12 residues. CDR1 and CDR2 (germline): GTSNPN, SVGIG (reference sequence). The CDR3 is CAWNQGHTEAFF. The full variable domain, in which reference TRBV30 and TRBJ1-1 provide the parts outside the CDR3, is SQTIHQWPATLVQPVGSPLSLECTVEGTSNPNLYWYRQAAGRGLQLLFYSVGIGQISSEVPQNLSASRPQDRQFILSSKKLLLSDSGFYLCAWNQGHTEAFFGQGTRLTVV.

This rearrangement joins TRBV12-3 or TRBV12-4 to TRBJ2-1; TCRdb lists TRBD1, though no DNA is available to test this call. This CDR3 is built from 14 residues. The CDR3 loop is CASSPSTGSNEQFF.

The chain has TRBV29-1 and TRBJ1-1; without DNA, the TCRdb call of TRBD1 cannot be checked. The germline V gene encodes CDR1 SQVTM and CDR2 ANQGSEA. This CDR3 is built from 15 residues. CDR3 amino acids: CSSAGHRGGDTEAFF.

J is TRBJ2-1 and V is TRBV24-1. Germline V lookup: CDR1 KGHDR, CDR2 SFDVKD. The CDR3 extends over 15 amino acids. Here the CDR3 reads CATSAGRGSYNEQFF.

The chain couples TRBV4-3 to TRBJ2-5; lacking DNA, the TRBD1 call made by TCRdb goes unchecked. CDR3 length equals 19 residues. CDR1 LGHNA and CDR2 YSLEER come from the germline V gene. CDR3 protein: CASSQAWTVVTGGRETQYF.

The J gene is TRBJ2-1, the V gene TRBV27; TCRdb outputs TRBD2, but without DNA this stays unchecked. The CDR3 runs 15 residues. The germline gives CDR1 MNHEY, CDR2 SMNVEV (reference sequence). The CDR3 region is CASKGLSAAYNEQFF.